This is a list of T cell receptor beta chains from one sample in a study of T cell responses to AZD1222 COVID-19 vaccine. Data came from immunoSEQ multiplex PCR; TCRdb stores just in-frame clones and leaves some out. The table shows about 150,000 clones, with about nine tenths occurring only once. This material consisted of peripheral blood, taken on day 0 of MenACWY control vaccination. These receptors were collected from an adult in good health. The CDR3 runs from the conserved cysteine through the conserved F or W. Each record gives: J gene, clone size, V gene, D gene, CDR3 DNA, CDR3 protein. D genes are given only for firm matches. Some rows mark clone size as missing; the rest say once, few, many or name a class of expanded clone.

>TRBJ2-2|.|TRBV28|.
TGTGCCAGCAGTACGCCATCAGGGAACACCGGGGAGCTGTTTTTT
CASSTPSGNTGELFF
>TRBJ2-1|few|TRBV5-1|.
TGCGCCAGCACGGTACAGGGACCCTACAATGAGCAGTTCTTC
CASTVQGPYNEQFF
>TRBJ2-5|.|TRBV5-5|TRBD2
TGTGCCAGCAGCTCGGCCCTAGCGGGAGGCCAAGAGACCCAGTACTTC
CASSSALAGGQETQYF
>TRBJ1-1|few|TRBV5-5|TRBD1
TGTGCCAGCAGCCCCCCGACAGGGATGTTCACTGAAGCTTTCTTT
CASSPPTGMFTEAFF
>TRBJ1-2|few|TRBV5-4|.
TGTGCCAGCAGCTTGAATGGGGGATCGAACGGCTACACCTTC
CASSLNGGSNGYTF
>TRBJ2-1|.|TRBV9|.
TGTGCCAGCAGCGCCCCCCCCGGTCTGGAGAATGAGCAGTTCTTC
CASSAPPGLENEQFF
>TRBJ2-7|.|TRBV7-3|.
TGTGCCAGCGGCTTCGCCGGGGCCACCGAGCAGTACTTC
CASGFAGATEQYF
>TRBJ2-3|.|TRBV5-1|.
TGCGCCAGCAGCGACCACTCGCCAGGGGGGACAGATACGCAGTATTTT
CASSDHSPGGTDTQYF
>TRBJ2-7|once|TRBV28|.
TGTGCCAGCAGTTTAACAGGAAAAGGTGAGCAGTACTTC
CASSLTGKGEQYF
>TRBJ1-3|.|TRBV3-1/TRBV3-2|.
TGTGCCAGCAGCCAAGATCTGGCAGGGACTGGAAACACCATATATTTT
CASSQDLAGTGNTIYF
>TRBJ1-2|.|TRBV27|.
TGTGCCAGCAGTTTACTTCAATCGAGGGGGGGCAGCTATGGCTACACCTTC
CASSLLQSRGGSYGYTF
>TRBJ1-2|.|TRBV5-6|.
TGTGCCAGCAGCTGGACAGAACGAGCTAACTATGGCTACACCTTC
CASSWTERANYGYTF
>TRBJ2-1|.|TRBV11-3|.
TGTGCCAGCAGCTTAGGGGGCGGTCAGCAGTTCTTC
CASSLGGGQQFF
>TRBJ1-2|.|TRBV27|.
TGTGCCAGCAGTGAAGGGGGGAACTATGGCTACACCTTC
CASSEGGNYGYTF
>TRBJ1-3|.|TRBV19|.
TGTGCCAGTAGTATTTCGGCGAGCTCTGGAAACACCATATATTTT
CASSISASSGNTIYF
>TRBJ1-2|.|TRBV6-5|.
TGTGCCAGCAGTCCCCGATATGGCTACACCTTC
CASSPRYGYTF
>TRBJ2-7|.|TRBV29-1|TRBD1
TGCAGCGCCTCGACCGGGACAGGGACCGAGCAGTACTTC
CSASTGTGTEQYF